This is a list of T cell receptor beta chains from one sample in a study of blood T cell repertoires in COVID-19. Assay: immunoSEQ multiplex PCR; the TCRdb copy retains only in-frame clones and omits some. The data contain roughly 220,000 clones, around 89% of them singletons. Sequencing input: PBMCs or T cells enriched from blood (not recorded which). The source is a woman in her thirties who had recovered from COVID-19. Both conserved end residues are part of each CDR3. Each record gives: clone size, CDR3 length, V gene, J gene, D gene, CDR3 protein, CDR3 DNA. A D gene is named only where the DNA matches it firmly. Size is stated for part of the rows, as once, few or many counts, or as a class when the clone is expanded.

clone size: once
CDR3 length: 16
V gene: TRBV18
J gene: TRBJ1-2
D gene: NA
CDR3 protein: CASSQVGPGLNYGYTF
CDR3 DNA: TGTGCCAGCTCACAGGTGGGGCCAGGCTTAAACTATGGCTACACCTTC

clone size: NA
CDR3 length: 17
V gene: TRBV19
J gene: TRBJ1-5
D gene: TRBD1
CDR3 protein: CASSIGAGTEVSEPQHF
CDR3 DNA: TGTGCCAGTAGTATTGGCGCCGGGACAGAGGTCTCAGAACCCCAGCATTTT

clone size: NA
CDR3 length: 16
V gene: TRBV6-1
J gene: TRBJ1-4
D gene: NA
CDR3 protein: CASSERTPATNEKLFF
CDR3 DNA: TGTGCCAGCAGTGAAAGGACACCCGCAACTAATGAAAAACTGTTTTTT

clone size: few
CDR3 length: 13
V gene: TRBV7-9
J gene: TRBJ1-1
D gene: TRBD1
CDR3 protein: CASGTHRGTEAFF
CDR3 DNA: TGTGCCAGCGGCACCCACAGGGGAACTGAAGCTTTCTTT

clone size: NA
CDR3 length: 16
V gene: TRBV27
J gene: TRBJ1-4
D gene: NA
CDR3 protein: CASSLAAAPTNEKLFF
CDR3 DNA: TGTGCCAGCAGTTTGGCGGCAGCCCCAACTAATGAAAAACTGTTTTTT

clone size: NA
CDR3 length: 17
V gene: TRBV7-6
J gene: TRBJ1-3
D gene: TRBD1
CDR3 protein: CASSRRDSYASGNTIYF
CDR3 DNA: TGTGCCAGCAGCAGAAGGGACAGCTATGCCTCTGGAAACACCATATATTTT

clone size: NA
CDR3 length: 15
V gene: TRBV12-5
J gene: TRBJ2-3
D gene: TRBD2
CDR3 protein: CASGLGGGGARTQYF
CDR3 DNA: TGTGCTAGTGGTTTGGGCGGGGGGGGCGCGCGGACGCAGTATTTT

clone size: NA
CDR3 length: 13
V gene: TRBV6-5
J gene: TRBJ2-5
D gene: TRBD1
CDR3 protein: CASTSDRGETQYF
CDR3 DNA: TGTGCCAGCACCTCGGACAGGGGCGAGACCCAGTACTTC

clone size: NA
CDR3 length: 17
V gene: TRBV7-8
J gene: TRBJ1-6
D gene: TRBD1
CDR3 protein: CASSFALGQGPNSPLHF
CDR3 DNA: TGTGCCAGCAGCTTCGCTCTGGGACAGGGGCCGAATTCACCCCTCCACTTT

clone size: NA
CDR3 length: 15
V gene: TRBV3-1/TRBV3-2
J gene: TRBJ1-4
D gene: NA
CDR3 protein: CASSQDRQYNEKLFF
CDR3 DNA: TGTGCCAGCAGCCAAGATCGACAGTACAATGAAAAACTGTTTTTT

clone size: once
CDR3 length: 15
V gene: TRBV7-6
J gene: TRBJ2-7
D gene: NA
CDR3 protein: CASSLGSGTRYEQYF
CDR3 DNA: TGTGCCAGCAGCTTAGGGTCGGGTACCCGGTACGAGCAGTACTTC

clone size: NA
CDR3 length: 16
V gene: TRBV4-1
J gene: TRBJ1-2
D gene: NA
CDR3 protein: CASSQVRQGSNYGYTF
CDR3 DNA: TGCGCCAGCAGCCAAGTCAGGCAGGGAAGTAACTATGGCTACACCTTC

clone size: NA
CDR3 length: 13
V gene: TRBV29-1
J gene: TRBJ1-3
D gene: NA
CDR3 protein: CSVVGSSGNTIYF
CDR3 DNA: TGCAGCGTTGTGGGGAGCTCTGGAAACACCATATATTTT

clone size: NA
CDR3 length: 14
V gene: TRBV7-2
J gene: TRBJ1-5
D gene: NA
CDR3 protein: CASSLLGQNQPQHF
CDR3 DNA: TGTGCCAGCAGCTTGCTCGGACAGAATCAGCCCCAGCATTTT